The text below deals with one T cell receptor (beta chain). CDR3 length equals 15 residues. The V gene's germline CDR1 is SNHLY and CDR2 FYNNEI. V lost 8 bases, J lost 0 bases, and 10 bases stayed unmatched. The method was immunoSEQ multiplex PCR; TCRdb's version includes in-frame clones alone and lacks a portion of them. Of 180,000 or so clones listed, approximately 83% were seen once; the top ten hold around 2.4%. The data belong to a study of blood T cell repertoires in COVID-19. The receptor was derived from a human donor with acute or convalescent COVID-19. The donor label of this sample is uncertain. The sample comprised peripheral blood. V usage is TRBV2 and J usage is TRBJ2-7, with 7 bases that match TRBD2. CDR3 region: CASGGRGRSSYEQYF. CDR3 nucleotide sequence: TGTGCCAGCGGCGGGAGAGGACGAAGCTCCTACGAGCAGTACTTC.